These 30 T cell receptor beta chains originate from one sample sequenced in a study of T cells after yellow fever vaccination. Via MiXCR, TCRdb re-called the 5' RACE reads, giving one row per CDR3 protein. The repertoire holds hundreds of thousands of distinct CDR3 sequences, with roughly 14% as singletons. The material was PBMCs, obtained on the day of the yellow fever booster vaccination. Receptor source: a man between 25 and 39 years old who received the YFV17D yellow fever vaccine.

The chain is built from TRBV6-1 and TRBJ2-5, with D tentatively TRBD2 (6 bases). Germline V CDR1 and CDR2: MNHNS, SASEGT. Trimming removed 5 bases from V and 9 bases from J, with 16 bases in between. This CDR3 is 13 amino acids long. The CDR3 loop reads CASSPGPGGSQYF. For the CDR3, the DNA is TGTGCCAGCAGTCCCGGTCCAGGAGGGTCCCAGTACTTC.

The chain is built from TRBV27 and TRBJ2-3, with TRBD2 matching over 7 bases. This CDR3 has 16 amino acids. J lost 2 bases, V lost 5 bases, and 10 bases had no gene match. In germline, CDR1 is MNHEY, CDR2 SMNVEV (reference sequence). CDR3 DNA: TGTGCCAGCAGTCCCCGGGGACTACAGAACACAGATACGCAGTATTTT. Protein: CASSPRGLQNTDTQYF.

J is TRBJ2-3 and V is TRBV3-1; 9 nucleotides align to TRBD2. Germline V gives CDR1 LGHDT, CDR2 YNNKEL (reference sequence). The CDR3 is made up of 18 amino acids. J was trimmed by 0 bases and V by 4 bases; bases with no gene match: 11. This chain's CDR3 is CASSLMAGGLSSTDTQYF. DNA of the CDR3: TGTGCCAGCAGCCTTATGGCGGGAGGGCTATCAAGCACAGATACGCAGTATTTT.

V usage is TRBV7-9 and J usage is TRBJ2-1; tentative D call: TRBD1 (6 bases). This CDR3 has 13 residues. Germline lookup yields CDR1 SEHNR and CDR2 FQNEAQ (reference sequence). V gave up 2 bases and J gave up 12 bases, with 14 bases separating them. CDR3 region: CASSLTVDRPQFF. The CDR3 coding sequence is TGTGCCAGCAGCTTAACCGTTGACAGGCCGCAGTTCTTC.

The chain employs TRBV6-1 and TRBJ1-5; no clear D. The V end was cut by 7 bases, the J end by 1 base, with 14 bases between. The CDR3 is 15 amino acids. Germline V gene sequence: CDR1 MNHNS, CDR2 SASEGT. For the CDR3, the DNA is TGTGCCAGCACCCCCGAGGCGGGCAGCAATCAGCCCCAGCATTTT. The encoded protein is CASTPEAGSNQPQHF.

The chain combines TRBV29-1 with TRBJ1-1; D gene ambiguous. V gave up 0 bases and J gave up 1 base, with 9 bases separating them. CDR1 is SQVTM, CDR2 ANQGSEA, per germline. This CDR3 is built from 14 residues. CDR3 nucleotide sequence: TGCAGCGTTGAAGAGGAGATTTGGAACACTGAAGCTTTCTTT. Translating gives CSVEEEIWNTEAFF. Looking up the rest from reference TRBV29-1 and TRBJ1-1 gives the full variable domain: SAVISQKPSRDICQRGTSLTIQCQVDSQVTMMFWYRQQPGQSLTLIATANQGSEATYESGFVIDKFPISRPNLTFSTLTVSNMSPEDSSIYLCSVEEEIWNTEAFFGQGTRLTVV.

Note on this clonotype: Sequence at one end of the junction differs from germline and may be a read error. The CDR3: CSARDLGHASDEQYF. CDR3 bases: TGCAGTGCTAGAGATCTGGGGCACGCCTCCGACGAGCAGTACTTC. The chain combines TRBV20-1 with TRBJ2-7, with D maybe TRBD1 (5 bases). Per the germline V gene, CDR1 is DFQATT and CDR2 is SNEGSKA (reference sequence). The CDR3 loop spans 15 amino acids.

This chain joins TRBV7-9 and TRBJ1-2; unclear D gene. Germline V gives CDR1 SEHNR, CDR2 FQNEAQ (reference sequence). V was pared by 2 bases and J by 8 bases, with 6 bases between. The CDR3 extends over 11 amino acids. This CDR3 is CASSLMEGYTF. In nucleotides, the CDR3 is TGTGCCAGCAGCTTAATGGAGGGCTACACCTTC.

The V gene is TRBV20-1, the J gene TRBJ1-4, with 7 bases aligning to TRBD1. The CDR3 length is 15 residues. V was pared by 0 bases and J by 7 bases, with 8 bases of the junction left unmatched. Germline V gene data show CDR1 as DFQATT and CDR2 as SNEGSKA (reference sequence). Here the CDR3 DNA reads TGCAGTGCTAGAGATCCGACAGGGAGAGGTGAAAAACTGTTTTTT. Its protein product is CSARDPTGRGEKLFF.

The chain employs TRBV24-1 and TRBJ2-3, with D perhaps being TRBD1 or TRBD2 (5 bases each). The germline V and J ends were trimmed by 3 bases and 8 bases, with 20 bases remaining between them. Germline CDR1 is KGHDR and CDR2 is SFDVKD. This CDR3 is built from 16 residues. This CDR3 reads CATSDERDPHQPTQYF. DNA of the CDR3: TGTGCCACCAGTGATGAACGGGACCCCCATCAGCCTACGCAGTATTTT.

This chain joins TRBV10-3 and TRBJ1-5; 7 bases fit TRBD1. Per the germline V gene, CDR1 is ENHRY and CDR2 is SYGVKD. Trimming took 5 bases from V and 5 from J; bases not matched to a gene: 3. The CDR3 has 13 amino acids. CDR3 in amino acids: CAISLRGDQPQHF. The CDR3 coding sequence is TGTGCCATCAGTCTCAGGGGGGATCAGCCCCAGCATTTT.

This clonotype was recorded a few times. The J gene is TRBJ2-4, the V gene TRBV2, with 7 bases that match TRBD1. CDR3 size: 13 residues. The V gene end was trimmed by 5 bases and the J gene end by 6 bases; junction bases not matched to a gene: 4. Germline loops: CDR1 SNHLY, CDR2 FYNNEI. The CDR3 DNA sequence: TGTGCCAGCAGTCGGGACAGTGGAAACATTCAGTACTTC. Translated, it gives CASSRDSGNIQYF.

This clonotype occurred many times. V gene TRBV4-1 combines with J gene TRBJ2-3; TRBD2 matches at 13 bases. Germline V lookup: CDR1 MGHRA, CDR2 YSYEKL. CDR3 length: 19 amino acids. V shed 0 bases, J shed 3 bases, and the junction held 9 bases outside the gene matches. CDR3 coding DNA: TGCGCCAGCAGCCAAGATCCGGGACTAGCGGGATCTTTGACAGATACGCAGTATTTT. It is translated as CASSQDPGLAGSLTDTQYF.

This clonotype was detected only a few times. The CDR3 here is CASSPRTSGTSTDTQYF. The CDR3 DNA reads TGCGCCAGCAGCCCGCGGACTAGCGGGACTAGCACAGATACGCAGTATTTT. This sequence joins TRBV5-1 and TRBJ2-3; 12 positions match TRBD2. The ends lost 4 bases at V and 0 bases at J; junction bases unmatched: 6. Germline CDR1 and CDR2: SGHRS and YFSETQ. The CDR3 extends over 17 amino acids.

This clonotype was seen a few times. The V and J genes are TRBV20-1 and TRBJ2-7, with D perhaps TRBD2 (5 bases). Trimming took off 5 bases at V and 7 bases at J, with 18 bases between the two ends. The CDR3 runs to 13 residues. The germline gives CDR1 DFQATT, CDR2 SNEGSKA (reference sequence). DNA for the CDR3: TGCAGTGCTTCAAACATCTCCCCGGGGGAGCAGTACTTC. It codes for CSASNISPGEQYF.

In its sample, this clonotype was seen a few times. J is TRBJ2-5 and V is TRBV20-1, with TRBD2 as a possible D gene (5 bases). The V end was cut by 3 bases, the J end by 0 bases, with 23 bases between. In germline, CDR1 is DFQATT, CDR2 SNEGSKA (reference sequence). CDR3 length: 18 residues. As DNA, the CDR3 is TGCAGTGCTAGGCTCTTTTCACTGACACAGCGGTACCAAGAGACCCAGTACTTC. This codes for CSARLFSLTQRYQETQYF.

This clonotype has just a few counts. The CDR3 bases are TGCAGTGCCAGGTCCCAAAAACTGTTTTTT. Translation gives CSARSQKLFF. The chain carries TRBV20-1 and TRBJ1-4, with D uncertain. Germline CDR1 DFQATT, CDR2 SNEGSKA (reference sequence). Trimming removed 6 bases at V and 9 bases at J, with 8 bases between. The CDR3 sequence is 10 residues long.

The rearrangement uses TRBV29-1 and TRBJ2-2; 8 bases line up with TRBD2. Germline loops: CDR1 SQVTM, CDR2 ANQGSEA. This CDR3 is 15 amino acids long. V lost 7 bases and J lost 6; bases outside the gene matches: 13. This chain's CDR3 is CSAGGGSGISGELFF. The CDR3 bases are TGCAGCGCGGGGGGGGGAAGCGGGATATCCGGGGAGCTGTTTTTT.

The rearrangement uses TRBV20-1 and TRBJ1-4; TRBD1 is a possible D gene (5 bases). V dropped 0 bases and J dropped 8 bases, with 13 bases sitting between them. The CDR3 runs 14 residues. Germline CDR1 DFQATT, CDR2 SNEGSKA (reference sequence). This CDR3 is CSAREAGVLEKLFF. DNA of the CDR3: TGCAGTGCTAGAGAGGCGGGGGTTTTGGAAAAACTGTTTTTT.

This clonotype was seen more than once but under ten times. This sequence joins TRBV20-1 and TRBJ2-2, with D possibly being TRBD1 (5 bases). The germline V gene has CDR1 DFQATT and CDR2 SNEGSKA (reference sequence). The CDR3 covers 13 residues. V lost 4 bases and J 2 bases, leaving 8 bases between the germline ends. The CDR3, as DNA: TGCAGTGCTAAGGGGTCAAACACCGGGGAGCTGTTTTTT. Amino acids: CSAKGSNTGELFF.

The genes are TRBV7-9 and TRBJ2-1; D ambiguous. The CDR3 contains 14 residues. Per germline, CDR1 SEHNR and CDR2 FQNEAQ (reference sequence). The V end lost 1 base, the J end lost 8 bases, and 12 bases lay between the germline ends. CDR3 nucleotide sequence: TGTGCCAGCAGCTTAGGCGCCGATGTCGATGAGCAGTTCTTC. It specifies CASSLGADVDEQFF.

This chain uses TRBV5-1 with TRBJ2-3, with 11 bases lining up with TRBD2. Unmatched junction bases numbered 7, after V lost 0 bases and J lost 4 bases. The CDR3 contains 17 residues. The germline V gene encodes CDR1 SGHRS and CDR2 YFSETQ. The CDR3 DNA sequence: TGCGCCAGCAGCTTGGCTCTGACTAGCGGGACGTCAGATACGCAGTATTTT. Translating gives CASSLALTSGTSDTQYF.

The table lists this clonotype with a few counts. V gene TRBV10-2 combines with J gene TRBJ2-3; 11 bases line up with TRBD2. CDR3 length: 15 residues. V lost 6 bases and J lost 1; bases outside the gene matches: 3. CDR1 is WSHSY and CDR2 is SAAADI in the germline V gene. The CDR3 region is CASSGTSGRTDTQYF. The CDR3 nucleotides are TGCGCCAGCAGCGGGACTAGCGGACGCACAGATACGCAGTATTTT.

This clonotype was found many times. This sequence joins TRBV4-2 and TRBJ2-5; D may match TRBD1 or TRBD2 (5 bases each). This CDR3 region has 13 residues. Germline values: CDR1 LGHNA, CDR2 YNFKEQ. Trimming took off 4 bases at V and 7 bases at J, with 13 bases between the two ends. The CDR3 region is CASSRDPEGTQYF. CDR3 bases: TGTGCCAGCAGCCGGGACCCCGAGGGGACCCAGTACTTC.

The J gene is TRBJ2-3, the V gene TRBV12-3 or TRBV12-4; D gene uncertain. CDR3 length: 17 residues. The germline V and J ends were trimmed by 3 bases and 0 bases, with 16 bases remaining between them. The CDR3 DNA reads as TGTGCCAGCAGTTTTGATCCTCCCGGGTCTAGCACAGATACGCAGTATTTT. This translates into CASSFDPPGSSTDTQYF.

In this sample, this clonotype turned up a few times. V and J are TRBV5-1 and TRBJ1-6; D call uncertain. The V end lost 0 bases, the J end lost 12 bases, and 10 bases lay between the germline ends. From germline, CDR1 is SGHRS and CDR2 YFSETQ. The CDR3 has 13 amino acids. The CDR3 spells CASSLGSALPLHF. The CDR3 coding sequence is TGCGCCAGCAGCTTGGGGTCAGCACTACCCCTCCACTTT.

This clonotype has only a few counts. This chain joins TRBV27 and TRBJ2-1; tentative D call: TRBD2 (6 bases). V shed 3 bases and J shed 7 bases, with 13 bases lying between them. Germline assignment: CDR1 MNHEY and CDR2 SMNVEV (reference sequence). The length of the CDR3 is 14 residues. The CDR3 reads CASSFGLAMNEQFF. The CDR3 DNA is TGTGCCAGCAGTTTCGGGCTAGCGATGAATGAGCAGTTCTTC.

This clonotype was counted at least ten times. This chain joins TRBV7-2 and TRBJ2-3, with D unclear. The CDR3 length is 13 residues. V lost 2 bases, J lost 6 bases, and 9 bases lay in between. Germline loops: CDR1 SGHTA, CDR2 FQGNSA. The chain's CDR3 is CASSLPPMDTQYF. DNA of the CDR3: TGTGCCAGCAGCTTACCACCGATGGATACGCAGTATTTT.

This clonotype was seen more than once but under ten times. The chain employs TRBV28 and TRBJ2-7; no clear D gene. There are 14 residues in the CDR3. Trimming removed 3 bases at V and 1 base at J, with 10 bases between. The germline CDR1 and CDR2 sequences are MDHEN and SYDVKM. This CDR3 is CASSFNSPSYEQYF. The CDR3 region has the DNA TGTGCCAGCAGTTTTAACAGTCCGTCCTACGAGCAGTACTTC. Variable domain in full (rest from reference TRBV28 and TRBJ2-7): DVKVTQSSRYLVKRTGEKVFLECVQDMDHENMFWYRQDPGLGLRLIYFSYDVKMKEKGDIPEGYSVSREKKERFSLILESASTNQTSMYLCASSFNSPSYEQYFGPGTRLTVT.

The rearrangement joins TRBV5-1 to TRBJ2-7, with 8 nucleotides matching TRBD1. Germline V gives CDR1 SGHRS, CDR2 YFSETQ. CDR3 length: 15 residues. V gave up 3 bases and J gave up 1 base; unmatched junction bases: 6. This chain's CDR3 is CASSSPGGPSYEQYF. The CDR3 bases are TGCGCCAGCAGCTCCCCAGGGGGCCCTTCCTACGAGCAGTACTTC.